This T cell receptor (beta chain) was recorded in a study of long-term antiretroviral therapy in people with HIV. This was the immunoSEQ v3.0 assay at survey level. Assay used: immunoSEQ multiplex PCR; TCRdb lists only in-frame clones, some missing. The sample lists about 16,000 clones, over 75% occurring once. Trimming took off 0 bases at V and 0 bases at J, with 9 bases between the two ends. Germline V gives CDR1 SGHDN, CDR2 FVKESK. This CDR3 comprises 16 residues. Every one of the participants with HIV received treatment in the United States. The clonotype originates from a man aged 25 to 40 with HIV. The chain joins TRBV14 to TRBJ1-3; possibly TRBD1 for D (5 bases). The sequenced sample was unsorted PBMCs, obtained around 1.3 years before starting antiretroviral therapy. CDR3 bases: TGTGCCAGCAGCCAAGACAGGGTCCTCTCTGGAAACACCATATATTTT. Protein: CASSQDRVLSGNTIYF.